The 6 T cell receptor beta chains given below trace back to one sample, sequenced in a study of long-term antiretroviral therapy in people with HIV. Sequencing used immunoSEQ v3.0 at survey level. Using immunoSEQ multiplex PCR, the repertoire was profiled, and TCRdb retains in-frame clones only, with some absent. Among about 11,000 clones listed, approximately 76% were seen once. The source material was unsorted PBMCs, sampled at the start of antiretroviral therapy, before treatment. The receptors come from a man aged 25-45 years with HIV.

The chain couples TRBV7-9 to TRBJ2-4; 10 positions agree with TRBD1. After removal of 5 bases from V and 8 bases from J, the junction contained 9 bases not matched to a gene. The CDR3 spans 15 residues. Germline V gene lookup returns CDR1 SEHNR and CDR2 FQNEAQ (reference sequence). The CDR3: CASSPTGQGGDIQYF. DNA of the CDR3: TGTGCCAGCAGCCCCACCGGACAGGGGGGGGACATTCAGTACTTC.

This clone was counted a few times. J is TRBJ1-2 and V is TRBV5-1, with D uncertain. The CDR3 length is 14 residues. Trimming took off 1 base at V and 5 bases at J, with 12 bases between the two ends. Germline CDR1 is SGHRS and CDR2 is YFSETQ. CDR3 DNA: TGCGCCAGCAGCTTGAATGACATACTTTATGGCTACACCTTC. Translation gives CASSLNDILYGYTF.

The CDR3 coding sequence is TGTGCCTGGAGTCGGGACAGGGTCAGGGGTTCTACCGGGGAGCTGTTTTTT. As protein: CAWSRDRVRGSTGELFF. This sequence joins TRBV30 and TRBJ2-2, with TRBD1 matching 9 bases. Germline V gene sequence: CDR1 GTSNPN, CDR2 SVGIG (reference sequence). The CDR3 length is 17 residues. V lost 2 bases and J lost 5; bases outside the gene matches: 12.

The V and J genes are TRBV18 and TRBJ2-7, with D unclear. V was shortened by 3 bases and J by 6 bases, with 9 bases between the two germline ends. CDR1 is KGHSH, CDR2 LQKENI, per germline. The CDR3 loop spans 12 amino acids. The CDR3 nucleotides read TGTGCCAGCTCACCCGCCTTTTCCGAGCAGTACTTC. Encoded protein: CASSPAFSEQYF.

The rearrangement uses TRBV9 and TRBJ2-1; TRBD2 matches at 9 bases. The V and J ends lost 0 bases and 2 bases, in that order; junction bases with no gene match: 6. The CDR3 extends over 17 amino acids. Per germline, CDR1 SGDLS and CDR2 YYNGEE. In DNA form, the CDR3 reads TGTGCCAGCAGCGTAGACAGCGGGAGGAGCGCCTACAATGAGCAGTTCTTC. The encoded protein is CASSVDSGRSAYNEQFF.

This clone is large in the sample. The chain carries TRBV11-2 and TRBJ2-1, with D perhaps TRBD2 (5 bases). Germline V gives CDR1 SGHAT, CDR2 FQNNGV. This CDR3 has 14 amino acids. V lost 2 bases and J 7 bases, leaving 12 bases between the germline ends. This CDR3 reads CASSLLVSGNEQFF. In DNA form, the CDR3 reads TGTGCCAGCAGCTTATTGGTTTCGGGGAATGAGCAGTTCTTC. Based on the CDR3 plus reference TRBV11-2 and TRBJ2-1, the full variable domain is EAGVAQSPRYKIIEKRQSVAFWCNPISGHATLYWYQQILGQGPKLLIQFQNNGVVDDSQLPKDRFSAERLKGVDSTLKIQPAKLEDSAVYLCASSLLVSGNEQFFGPGTRLTVL.